The clone carrying this T cell receptor (beta chain) appeared many times. Its specificity is not known. The cells used in sorted libraries, CD4+ or CD8+ T cells, numbered roughly 910,000. Synthesis of cDNA used 5'RACE (with 10-nucleotide random UMIs). Per sequencing run, 15-18 subjects together gave over 160 million TCR-beta sequences. TCRdb analysed the 5' RACE reads with MiXCR anew, one entry per CDR3 protein. There are roughly 30,000 distinct CDR3 sequences in the sample; roughly a quarter occur only once, and roughly 27% lies in the top ten. The data were obtained in a study of neurological immune-mediated disorders. General observations from the study: HTLV-1-associated myelopathy displayed the greatest TCR clonal expansion, and multiple sclerosis exhibited the smallest, lower than that of healthy controls.

Source material: CD4+ T cells from blood. This TCR came from a man aged 50 to 60 with HTLV-1-associated myelopathy (HAM/TSP).

The CDR3 here is CSAPRTVNEKLFF. The CDR3 nucleotides are TGCAGTGCCCCACGGACCGTTAATGAAAAACTGTTTTTT. The V gene is TRBV20-1, the J gene TRBJ1-4; D is uncertain. The CDR3 consists of 13 residues. V gave up 6 bases and J gave up 4 bases, with 12 bases separating them. Germline lookup yields CDR1 DFQATT and CDR2 SNEGSKA (reference sequence).